The rows below give T cell receptor beta chains drawn from one sample of a study of T cells in Graves' hyperthyroidism and ophthalmopathy. One entry per CDR3 protein, called by TCRdb with MiXCR from the multiplex PCR reads. The table lists 200,000 to 250,000 distinct CDR3 sequences, 15% to 20% of them singletons. The sample was blood. The source of these receptors is a woman in her late teens or twenties with Graves' ophthalmopathy. CDR3s include the opening cysteine and the closing phenylalanine or tryptophan. The order of the fields is J gene, V gene, clone size, D gene, CDR3 DNA, CDR3 protein. D genes are given only for firm matches. Only some rows state a clone size, as once, few, many or a class for expanded clones.

j_call: TRBJ2-5
v_call: TRBV7-6
clone_size: many
d_call: NA
cdr3_nt: TGTGCCAGCAGCAAAAGGGTAGCTACGGAGACCCAGTACTTC
cdr3_aa: CASSKRVATETQYF

j_call: TRBJ2-1
v_call: TRBV2
clone_size: many
d_call: TRBD2
cdr3_nt: TGTGCCAGCAGAAGGGGAGCGGGGGGTGGTTACAATGAGCAGTTCTTC
cdr3_aa: CASRRGAGGGYNEQFF

j_call: TRBJ1-1
v_call: TRBV6-6
clone_size: many
d_call: NA
cdr3_nt: TGTGCCAGCAGTTACGGGGGAGGAAAGACTGAAGCTTTCTTT
cdr3_aa: CASSYGGGKTEAFF

j_call: TRBJ1-1
v_call: TRBV30
clone_size: many
d_call: NA
cdr3_nt: TGTGCCTGGAGTGTACTCGGCAGGGAGAGGGCTTTCTTT
cdr3_aa: CAWSVLGRERAFF

j_call: TRBJ2-7
v_call: TRBV28
clone_size: NA
d_call: TRBD2
cdr3_nt: TGTGCCAGCAGTTTATCGACTAGCGGGAGTTACGAGCAGTACTTC
cdr3_aa: CASSLSTSGSYEQYF

j_call: TRBJ2-5
v_call: TRBV6-1
clone_size: many
d_call: TRBD2
cdr3_nt: TGTGCCAGCAGAGCGGGGGGGCCAAGTCAGACCCAGTACTTC
cdr3_aa: CASRAGGPSQTQYF

j_call: TRBJ2-7
v_call: TRBV27
clone_size: many
d_call: NA
cdr3_nt: TGTGCCAGCAGTTTACGTGGCGGGATCTACGAGCAGTACTTC
cdr3_aa: CASSLRGGIYEQYF

j_call: TRBJ2-5
v_call: TRBV6-1
clone_size: few
d_call: TRBD2
cdr3_nt: TGTGCCAGCAGGCGGATCACTAGCGGGCGGTGGGAGACCCAGTACTTC
cdr3_aa: CASRRITSGRWETQYF

j_call: TRBJ2-7
v_call: TRBV28
clone_size: many
d_call: TRBD2
cdr3_nt: TGTGCCAGCGGCCGGGACTACTACTACGAGCAGTACTTC
cdr3_aa: CASGRDYYYEQYF

j_call: TRBJ2-3
v_call: TRBV6-1
clone_size: many
d_call: TRBD2
cdr3_nt: TGTGCCAGCAGTGACCTAGCGGGAGGGCCGGATACGCAGTATTTT
cdr3_aa: CASSDLAGGPDTQYF

j_call: TRBJ1-2
v_call: TRBV2
clone_size: NA
d_call: TRBD1
cdr3_nt: TGTGCCAGCAGTGAACGGCAGGGGGCGGATGGCTACACCTTC
cdr3_aa: CASSERQGADGYTF

j_call: TRBJ2-3
v_call: TRBV2
clone_size: NA
d_call: NA
cdr3_nt: TGTGCCAGCAGTGAAGGACTCGATACGCAGTATTTT
cdr3_aa: CASSEGLDTQYF

j_call: TRBJ1-4
v_call: TRBV28
clone_size: many
d_call: NA
cdr3_nt: TGTGCCAGCAGTTTATCAACCGAAAAACTGTTTTTT
cdr3_aa: CASSLSTEKLFF

j_call: TRBJ1-1
v_call: TRBV18
clone_size: many
d_call: NA
cdr3_nt: TGTGCCAGCTCAGACGGGGTTGATTTTGAAGCTTTCTTT
cdr3_aa: CASSDGVDFEAFF

j_call: TRBJ1-2
v_call: TRBV2
clone_size: many
d_call: NA
cdr3_nt: TGTGCCAGCAGCGATACCGGGGCCAACTATGGCTACACCTTC
cdr3_aa: CASSDTGANYGYTF

j_call: TRBJ1-2
v_call: TRBV12-5
clone_size: many
d_call: NA
cdr3_nt: TGTGCTAGTGGAACAGGCCCGCCGAGTGGCTACACCTTC
cdr3_aa: CASGTGPPSGYTF

j_call: TRBJ2-1
v_call: TRBV4-2
clone_size: NA
d_call: TRBD1
cdr3_nt: TGTGCCAGCAGCCAAGATAGGGACAGTGTATCAAATGAGCAGTTCTTC
cdr3_aa: CASSQDRDSVSNEQFF

j_call: TRBJ2-1
v_call: TRBV7-7
clone_size: many
d_call: NA
cdr3_nt: TGTGCTAGCAGCCCCGCGGGGTACAATGAGCAGTTCTTC
cdr3_aa: CASSPAGYNEQFF

j_call: TRBJ2-7
v_call: TRBV6-5
clone_size: many
d_call: NA
cdr3_nt: TGTGCCAGCAGTTACTCGGGGGGCTCCTACGAGCAGTACTTC
cdr3_aa: CASSYSGGSYEQYF

j_call: TRBJ1-1
v_call: TRBV27
clone_size: many
d_call: NA
cdr3_nt: TGTGCCAGCAGGGGATTAACGGAGAACACTGAAGCTTTCTTT
cdr3_aa: CASRGLTENTEAFF

j_call: TRBJ1-4
v_call: TRBV19
clone_size: NA
d_call: NA
cdr3_nt: TGTGCCAGTAGTATGGAAGCAACTAATGAAGAACTGTTTTTT
cdr3_aa: CASSMEATNEELFF

j_call: TRBJ2-5
v_call: TRBV12-3/TRBV12-4
clone_size: many
d_call: TRBD2
cdr3_nt: TGTGCCAGCAGTCCGGGACTAGCGGGGACTCAAGGGACCCAGTACTTC
cdr3_aa: CASSPGLAGTQGTQYF

j_call: TRBJ1-2
v_call: TRBV30
clone_size: many
d_call: NA
cdr3_nt: TGTGCCTGGAGGGTCCGGGACGGTTATGGCTACACCTTC
cdr3_aa: CAWRVRDGYGYTF

j_call: TRBJ2-3
v_call: TRBV9
clone_size: NA
d_call: TRBD2
cdr3_nt: TGTGCCAGCAGCGCCTCTAGCGGATATCGCACAGATACGCAGTATTTT
cdr3_aa: CASSASSGYRTDTQYF

j_call: TRBJ2-7
v_call: TRBV4-1
clone_size: many
d_call: NA
cdr3_nt: TGCGCCAGCAGCTATGGGACAACCGGACTCTACGAGCAGTACTTC
cdr3_aa: CASSYGTTGLYEQYF

j_call: TRBJ2-3
v_call: TRBV4-3
clone_size: NA
d_call: TRBD2
cdr3_nt: TGCGCCAGCAGCCAAGGTAGCGGGGGCACAGATAAGCAGTATTTT
cdr3_aa: CASSQGSGGTDKQYF

j_call: TRBJ2-7
v_call: TRBV24-1
clone_size: many
d_call: TRBD1
cdr3_nt: TGTGCCACCAGTGATTACGGGACAGGTGGCTACGAGCAGTACTTC
cdr3_aa: CATSDYGTGGYEQYF

j_call: TRBJ2-5
v_call: TRBV11-2
clone_size: many
d_call: TRBD1
cdr3_nt: TGTGCCAGCAGCTTAGAATCACCAGGGGGAGTAGGGGAGACCCAGTACTTC
cdr3_aa: CASSLESPGGVGETQYF

j_call: TRBJ1-5
v_call: TRBV29-1
clone_size: many
d_call: NA
cdr3_nt: TGCAGCGCAGCCCGGGGCCCAGCTAGCAATCAGCCCCAGCATTTT
cdr3_aa: CSAARGPASNQPQHF

j_call: TRBJ2-7
v_call: TRBV13
clone_size: many
d_call: TRBD2
cdr3_nt: TGTGCCAGCAGCCCCACTAGCGGGAGCTCCTACGAGCAGTACTTC
cdr3_aa: CASSPTSGSSYEQYF

j_call: TRBJ1-1
v_call: TRBV12-3/TRBV12-4
clone_size: many
d_call: NA
cdr3_nt: TGTGCCAGCAGTTTAGCGAGTGGGTTCTGGCCGAACACTGAAGCTTTCTTT
cdr3_aa: CASSLASGFWPNTEAFF

j_call: TRBJ2-5
v_call: TRBV11-1
clone_size: many
d_call: TRBD1
cdr3_nt: TGTGCCAGCAGCACAAGGACAGGGGGGCACGAGACCCAGTACTTC
cdr3_aa: CASSTRTGGHETQYF

j_call: TRBJ1-5
v_call: TRBV4-1
clone_size: few
d_call: NA
cdr3_nt: TGCGCCAGCGGCCAAGCCGAACGTCGCAATCAGCCCCAGCATTTT
cdr3_aa: CASGQAERRNQPQHF

j_call: TRBJ1-1
v_call: TRBV20-1
clone_size: many
d_call: NA
cdr3_nt: TGCAGTGCTATTTCTACGGGGACTGAAGCTTTCTTT
cdr3_aa: CSAISTGTEAFF

j_call: TRBJ2-3
v_call: TRBV20-1
clone_size: many
d_call: NA
cdr3_nt: TGCAGTGCTCCGATTGGAGATACGCAGTATTTT
cdr3_aa: CSAPIGDTQYF

j_call: TRBJ2-5
v_call: TRBV20-1
clone_size: many
d_call: TRBD2
cdr3_nt: TGCAGTGCTAGAGATAGACTAGCGGGAGGGGGGTACCAAGAGACCCAGTACTTC
cdr3_aa: CSARDRLAGGGYQETQYF

j_call: TRBJ2-5
v_call: TRBV28
clone_size: many
d_call: NA
cdr3_nt: TGTGCCAGCAACTCCCAGGGGGGGCTTGGAGAGACCCAGTACTTC
cdr3_aa: CASNSQGGLGETQYF

j_call: TRBJ1-5
v_call: TRBV6-2/TRBV6-3
clone_size: many
d_call: NA
cdr3_nt: TGTGCCAGCAGTTACGCCCGGGGAGGACAGCCCCAGCATTTT
cdr3_aa: CASSYARGGQPQHF

j_call: TRBJ2-5
v_call: TRBV9
clone_size: many
d_call: NA
cdr3_nt: TGTGCCAGCAGCGTAGGGACCTCATTGGAGACCCAGTACTTC
cdr3_aa: CASSVGTSLETQYF

j_call: TRBJ2-2
v_call: TRBV4-2
clone_size: NA
d_call: TRBD2
cdr3_nt: TGTGCCAGCAGCCCGACTAGCGGTGACACCGGGGAGCTGTTTTTT
cdr3_aa: CASSPTSGDTGELFF

j_call: TRBJ2-7
v_call: TRBV11-2
clone_size: many
d_call: NA
cdr3_nt: TGTGCCAGCACCCTACTAGATAGGGGCTACGAGCAGTACTTC
cdr3_aa: CASTLLDRGYEQYF

j_call: TRBJ2-7
v_call: TRBV11-3
clone_size: many
d_call: TRBD1
cdr3_nt: TGTGCCAGCAGCCCGGGACAGGACTACTACGAGCAGTACTTC
cdr3_aa: CASSPGQDYYEQYF

j_call: TRBJ1-2
v_call: TRBV9
clone_size: many
d_call: TRBD1
cdr3_nt: TGTGCCAGCAGCGTACCACGTACCGGGACAGGGGGTGGCTACACCTTC
cdr3_aa: CASSVPRTGTGGGYTF

j_call: TRBJ1-5
v_call: TRBV20-1
clone_size: many
d_call: NA
cdr3_nt: TGCAGTGCTAGAGGGGGAGGCAATCAGCCCCAGCATTTT
cdr3_aa: CSARGGGNQPQHF

j_call: TRBJ1-5
v_call: TRBV6-1
clone_size: many
d_call: TRBD1
cdr3_nt: TGTGCCAGCAGTGAACCAGGGGGGGATCAGCCCCAGCATTTT
cdr3_aa: CASSEPGGDQPQHF

j_call: TRBJ2-7
v_call: TRBV2
clone_size: many
d_call: NA
cdr3_nt: TGTGCCAGCAGTGTTGGGGGGACTTACTACGAGCAGTACTTC
cdr3_aa: CASSVGGTYYEQYF

j_call: TRBJ2-2
v_call: TRBV3-1
clone_size: many
d_call: NA
cdr3_nt: TGTGCCAGCAGCCAAGATGCTGGGTGGAGCGGGGAGCTGTTTTTT
cdr3_aa: CASSQDAGWSGELFF

j_call: TRBJ2-7
v_call: TRBV6-1
clone_size: NA
d_call: TRBD1
cdr3_nt: TGTGCCAGCAGGCCGGGACAGGGTAACTACGAGCAGTACTTC
cdr3_aa: CASRPGQGNYEQYF

j_call: TRBJ2-7
v_call: TRBV27
clone_size: many
d_call: TRBD2
cdr3_nt: TGTGCCAGCAGAGTAGCGGGAGGGCCCTACGAGCAGTACTTC
cdr3_aa: CASRVAGGPYEQYF

j_call: TRBJ2-2
v_call: TRBV24-1
clone_size: many
d_call: NA
cdr3_nt: TGTGCCACCAGTGATCTGAACGGACGGAACACCGGGGAGCTGTTTTTT
cdr3_aa: CATSDLNGRNTGELFF

j_call: TRBJ2-5
v_call: TRBV14
clone_size: few
d_call: NA
cdr3_nt: TGTGCCAGCAGCCAAGTTCGGGGGCGCAGAGAGACCCAGTACTTC
cdr3_aa: CASSQVRGRRETQYF

j_call: TRBJ1-4
v_call: TRBV7-9
clone_size: NA
d_call: NA
cdr3_nt: TGTGCCAGCAGCTTAGAATTTGTAGCTAATGAAAAACTGTTTTTT
cdr3_aa: CASSLEFVANEKLFF

j_call: TRBJ2-7
v_call: TRBV2
clone_size: many
d_call: TRBD1
cdr3_nt: TGTGCCAGCAGACTGACAGGGGCAAACGAGCAGTACTTC
cdr3_aa: CASRLTGANEQYF

j_call: TRBJ2-7
v_call: TRBV5-1
clone_size: many
d_call: NA
cdr3_nt: TGCGCCAGCAGCCTCACCGAGGGCTGGAACGAGCAGTACTTC
cdr3_aa: CASSLTEGWNEQYF

j_call: TRBJ2-7
v_call: TRBV18
clone_size: many
d_call: NA
cdr3_nt: TGTGCCAGCTCACCAGGGGTCCCCTACGAGCAGTACTTC
cdr3_aa: CASSPGVPYEQYF

j_call: TRBJ2-1
v_call: TRBV19
clone_size: many
d_call: TRBD2
cdr3_nt: TGTGCCAGTAGTATCCTAGCGGGGGGGCCCAACAATGAGCAGTTCTTC
cdr3_aa: CASSILAGGPNNEQFF

j_call: TRBJ1-2
v_call: TRBV2
clone_size: many
d_call: NA
cdr3_nt: TGTGCCAGCAGTAAAGACGGCCCCTATGGCTACACCTTC
cdr3_aa: CASSKDGPYGYTF